The next 7 T cell receptor beta chains were all read from a single sample in a study of blood T cell repertoires in COVID-19. Sequenced by immunoSEQ multiplex PCR; TCRdb stores in-frame clones only, minus some. Among approximately 90,000 clones listed, 70% to 90% were seen once. The sample comprised peripheral blood. The receptors shown here come from a man aged 50-60 years with acute or convalescent COVID-19.

The chain couples TRBV9 to TRBJ2-4; 7 nucleotides agree with TRBD1. CDR1 and CDR2 (germline): SGDLS, YYNGEE. The CDR3 length is 15 residues. Germline trimming cut 4 bases from V and 8 bases from J; bases unmatched to any gene: 12. The CDR3 bases are TGTGCCAGCAGCAAGGGGAGACAGGGACGGGACATTCAGTACTTC. Translated: CASSKGRQGRDIQYF. Full variable domain (outside the CDR3, taken from reference TRBV9 and TRBJ2-4): DSGVTQTPKHLITATGQRVTLRCSPRSGDLSVYWYQQSLDQGLQFLIQYYNGEERAKGNILERFSAQQFPDLHSELNLSSLELGDSALYFCASSKGRQGRDIQYFGAGTRLSVL.

The rearrangement joins TRBV2 to TRBJ2-3, with TRBD2 matching over 8 bases. This CDR3 has 14 residues. CDR1 SNHLY and CDR2 FYNNEI come from the germline V gene. V was pared by 11 bases and J by 0 bases, with 7 bases of the junction left unmatched. The CDR3 bases are TGTGCCGGACAAGCGGGGGTAAGCACAGATACGCAGTATTTT. Amino acid sequence: CAGQAGVSTDTQYF. Full variable domain (outside the CDR3, taken from reference TRBV2 and TRBJ2-3): EPEVTQTPSHQVTQMGQEVILRCVPISNHLYFYWYRQILGQKVEFLVSFYNNEISEKSEIFDDQFSVERPDGSNFTLKIRSTKLEDSAMYFCAGQAGVSTDTQYFGPGTRLTVL.

The V call is TRBV28, the J call TRBJ1-4; weak D call: TRBD1 (6 bases). The CDR3 totals 14 residues. Trimming cost V 2 bases and J 10 bases, with 14 bases left between them. Per the germline V gene, CDR1 is MDHEN and CDR2 is SYDVKM. CDR3 DNA: TGTGCCAGCAGTTTAGGGGGGGCGCAGGGAAAACTGTTTTTT. Translating gives CASSLGGAQGKLFF.

The chain joins TRBV11-2 to TRBJ1-2, with 8 bases lining up with TRBD1. Looked up from germline, CDR1 is SGHAT and CDR2 is FQNNGV. This CDR3 region has 13 residues. The V and J ends lost 4 bases and 7 bases, in that order; junction bases with no gene match: 5. In nucleotides, the CDR3 is TGTGCCAGCAGCTCCTTGGACAGGGCTGGCTACACCTTC. As protein: CASSSLDRAGYTF.

The chain links TRBV7-2 to TRBJ1-4; no firm D call. The V and J ends lost 10 bases and 4 bases respectively, with 19 bases between them. Germline assignment: CDR1 SGHTA and CDR2 FQGNSA. CDR3 size: 15 residues. Here the CDR3 reads CATKQASTYNEKLFF. CDR3 bases: TGTGCCACCAAGCAGGCCTCAACCTATAATGAAAAACTGTTTTTT. Filled out from reference TRBV7-2 and TRBJ1-4, the complete variable domain reads GAGVSQSPSNKVTEKGKDVELRCDPISGHTALYWYRQSLGQGLEFLIYFQGNSAPDKSGLPSDRFSAERTGGSVSTLTIQRTQQEDSAVYLCATKQASTYNEKLFFGSGTQLSVL.

The V call is TRBV3-1 (or the pseudogene TRBV3-2), the J call TRBJ1-1; tentative D call: TRBD1 (6 bases). CDR1 is LGHDT, CDR2 YNNKEL, per germline (reference sequence). V was trimmed by 6 bases and J by 0 bases, leaving 11 bases between them. This CDR3 spans 14 amino acids. CDR3 protein: CASSRTAMNTEAFF. The CDR3 DNA follows: TGTGCCAGCAGTCGGACAGCCATGAACACTGAAGCTTTCTTT.

The chain links TRBV27 to TRBJ2-1; 10 bases align to TRBD2. Germline CDR1 reads MNHEY; CDR2 reads SMNVEV (reference sequence). J lost 6 bases, V lost 7 bases, and 6 bases had no gene match. This CDR3 comprises 14 residues. This chain's CDR3 is CASTAGGRGNEQFF. CDR3 DNA sequence: TGTGCCAGCACAGCGGGGGGGCGCGGCAATGAGCAGTTCTTC.